This T cell receptor (beta chain) was sequenced for a study of blood T cell repertoires in COVID-19. Produced via immunoSEQ multiplex PCR; TCRdb's table is partial and in-frame only. The data contain around 150,000 clones, 85% of them singletons. This CDR3 contains 13 residues. Germline V gene sequence: CDR1 SGHRS, CDR2 YFSETQ. With 1 base removed from V and 5 bases from J, the gap between germline ends came to 9 bases. Sequencing was performed on peripheral blood. The genes are TRBV5-1 and TRBJ1-2; D unresolved. The source is a human donor with acute or convalescent COVID-19. The donor label of this sample is uncertain. The CDR3 bases are TGCGCCAGCAGCTTGACGCGTGAATATGGCTACACCTTC. Protein: CASSLTREYGYTF.